Below, 13 T cell receptor beta chains from the same sample are listed, as sequenced in a study of blood T cell repertoires in COVID-19 (dated by TCRdb to 2018 to 2021). Library construction relied on the immunoSEQ multiplex PCR assay. Here the immuneACCESS table is served through TCRdb, limited to in-frame sequences with V and J called. Missing clones are a known gap in these copies; in checked studies unresolved V genes cover under half, and the rest lacks a known reason. The sample contains fewer than 110,000 clones, 84% of them found a single time. Clones ranked in the top ten supply roughly 13% of the sample. Material: peripheral blood. These receptors all stem from a human donor in a cohort sampled during active or convalescent COVID-19.

The chain employs TRBV5-6 and TRBJ2-5, with D possibly being TRBD1 (6 bases). V lost 2 bases and J lost 5, with 10 bases in between. This CDR3 comprises 13 residues. Germline loops: CDR1 SGHDT, CDR2 YYEEEE. The CDR3 is CASSFWGRETQYF. CDR3 coding DNA: TGTGCCAGCAGCTTTTGGGGGCGGGAGACCCAGTACTTC.

This clone is judged large (0.1 to 1%). The rearrangement links TRBV27 to TRBJ2-3; possible D gene TRBD1, 6 bases. Germline V gene data show CDR1 as MNHEY and CDR2 as SMNVEV (reference sequence). V was shortened by 4 bases and J by 2 bases, with 10 bases between the two germline ends. The CDR3 has 14 residues. CDR3 nucleotides: TGTGCCAGCAGTTGGCAGGGGTTCACAGATACGCAGTATTTT. This encodes CASSWQGFTDTQYF.

This clone was detected once. The chain couples TRBV6-2 or TRBV6-3 to TRBJ1-3; D gene unclear. The CDR3 has 16 amino acids. With 2 bases removed from V and 0 bases from J, the gap between germline ends came to 11 bases. Germline-derived CDR1 and CDR2 are MNHEY and SVGEGT. The CDR3 region is CASSYGPLDSGNTIYF. CDR3 nucleotide sequence: TGTGCCAGCAGTTACGGGCCTCTGGACTCTGGAAACACCATATATTTT.

J is TRBJ1-4 and V is TRBV6-5; the match to TRBD1 covers 10 bases. The CDR3 sequence is 14 residues long. Germline trimming cut 8 bases from V and 5 bases from J; bases unmatched to any gene: 5. Germline CDR1 and CDR2: MNHEY and SVGAGI. CDR3 sequence reads: CASRPGQGNEKLFF. CDR3 nucleotide sequence: TGTGCCAGCCGCCCGGGACAGGGGAATGAAAAACTGTTTTTT.

This sequence joins TRBV5-1 and TRBJ2-2, with 10 nucleotides matching TRBD2. Trimming removed 4 bases from V and 1 base from J; junction bases left unmatched: 4. Germline V gives CDR1 SGHRS, CDR2 YFSETQ. The CDR3 consists of 16 residues. The CDR3 DNA reads as TGCGCCAGCAGCCCACGACTAGCGGGGAACACCGGGGAGCTGTTTTTT. Translating gives CASSPRLAGNTGELFF.

This clone counts as medium-sized. This sequence joins TRBV5-6 and TRBJ2-2; 11 bases match TRBD2. There are 15 residues in the CDR3. The V gene's germline CDR1 is SGHDT and CDR2 YYEEEE. Trimming took 0 bases from V and 5 from J; bases not matched to a gene: 0. CDR3 sequence: CASSLGLAGTGELFF. In DNA, the CDR3 is TGTGCCAGCAGCTTGGGACTAGCGGGGACCGGGGAGCTGTTTTTT.

This clone showed up just a few times. V is TRBV18 and J is TRBJ1-1; D is unresolved. Trimming stripped 1 base from V and 4 bases from J, with 7 bases between. CDR1 and CDR2 from the germline V gene are KGHSH and LQKENI. This CDR3 has 13 amino acids. The CDR3 is CASSPLGRTEAFF. The CDR3, as DNA: TGTGCCAGCTCACCACTTGGGCGCACTGAAGCTTTCTTT.

V gene TRBV5-4 combines with J gene TRBJ1-2, with 7 bases fitting TRBD1. Per the germline V gene, CDR1 is SGHNT and CDR2 is YYREEE (reference sequence). With 1 base clipped from V and 7 bases from J, the junction kept 7 bases outside the gene matches. The CDR3 totals 14 residues. The CDR3 DNA follows: TGTGCCAGCAGCTTGCAAGGACAGGACGCTGGCTACACCTTC. This codes for CASSLQGQDAGYTF.

The chain combines TRBV19 with TRBJ2-4, with TRBD2 identical over 9 bases. CDR1 is LNHDA and CDR2 is SQIVND in the germline V gene (reference sequence). This CDR3 has 17 residues. The ends lost 10 bases at V and 3 bases at J; junction bases unmatched: 16. The CDR3 sequence: CATAPAGGSLVKNIQYF. CDR3 nucleotide sequence: TGTGCCACCGCCCCAGCGGGGGGTTCCTTGGTCAAAAACATTCAGTACTTC.

There are a few counts of this clone. This chain connects TRBV29-1 to TRBJ1-1, with 7 nucleotides matching TRBD1. The CDR3 is 14 amino acids. Germline V gene lookup returns CDR1 SQVTM and CDR2 ANQGSEA. V was clipped by 8 bases and J by 1 base; unmatched bases: 10. This chain's CDR3 is CSPHRGGTNTEAFF. CDR3 DNA: TGCAGCCCTCACAGGGGAGGAACGAACACTGAAGCTTTCTTT.

V and J are TRBV7-2 and TRBJ1-3, with 7 bases matching TRBD1. Trimming took 5 bases from V and 2 from J; bases not matched to a gene: 9. Looked up from germline, CDR1 is SGHTA and CDR2 is FQGNSA. This CDR3 has 16 amino acids. CDR3 coding DNA: TGTGCCAGCAGCGGGACAGCTTATACAACTGGAAACACCATATATTTT. It translates to CASSGTAYTTGNTIYF.

The V gene is TRBV7-6, the J gene TRBJ1-5; a weak D match, TRBD1 (5 bases). The length of the CDR3 is 16 residues. V was pared by 1 base and J by 1 base, with 11 bases between. Per the germline V gene, CDR1 is SGHVS and CDR2 is FNYEAQ. As DNA, the CDR3 is TGTGCCAGCAGCTTAGGGGTAAAGGGGAGCAATCAGCCCCAGCATTTT. This sequence encodes CASSLGVKGSNQPQHF.

This chain joins TRBV18 and TRBJ1-6, with TRBD1 as a possible D gene (5 bases). The CDR3 spans 14 residues. Trimming stripped 0 bases from V and 10 bases from J, with 10 bases between. Germline V gene sequence: CDR1 KGHSH, CDR2 LQKENI. CDR3: CASSPPGGRSPLHF. CDR3 bases: TGTGCCAGCTCACCACCGGGGGGAAGATCACCCCTCCACTTT.